A single sample is the source of the 2 T cell receptor beta chains below, sequenced in a study of cytomegalovirus exposure and HLA in healthy donors. Use of 60 Vbeta and 13 Jbeta primers characterized the PCR. Sequencing used immunoSEQ multiplex PCR; TCRdb keeps in-frame clones, though not all of them. The sample lists 150,000 to 200,000 clones; roughly 80% were seen once. The specimen was PBMCs. The origin of the receptors is a woman aged 40 to 55 in good health and CMV-seronegative.

V gene TRBV6-6 combines with J gene TRBJ1-5; a weak D match, TRBD1 (6 bases). Germline V gene lookup returns CDR1 MNHNY and CDR2 SVGAGI (reference sequence). This CDR3 comprises 13 residues. Between the trimmed V and J ends, which lost 9 bases and 1 base, there was a span of 10 bases. In DNA form, the CDR3 reads TGTGCCAGTTCGGACAGAAGCAATCAGCCCCAGCATTTT. As protein: CASSDRSNQPQHF.

This chain links TRBV28 with TRBJ2-3, with D tentatively TRBD2 (6 bases). Germline assignment: CDR1 MDHEN and CDR2 SYDVKM. This CDR3 is 17 amino acids long. Trimming cost V 4 bases and J 2 bases, with 19 bases left between them. The CDR3 bases are TGTGCCAGCAGTTCCCTCACTAGCCCCCTTTCCACAGATACGCAGTATTTT. Translation gives CASSSLTSPLSTDTQYF. The full variable domain, in which reference TRBV28 and TRBJ2-3 provide the parts outside the CDR3, is DVKVTQSSRYLVKRTGEKVFLECVQDMDHENMFWYRQDPGLGLRLIYFSYDVKMKEKGDIPEGYSVSREKKERFSLILESASTNQTSMYLCASSSLTSPLSTDTQYFGPGTRLTVL.